This T cell receptor (beta chain) was identified during a study of T cell changes during pregnancy in multiple sclerosis. Sequencing used immunoSEQ multiplex PCR; TCRdb keeps in-frame clones, though not all of them. The sample contains about 67,000 clones, 80% to 95% of which appear only once. This clone has only a few counts. Trimming removed 5 bases at V and 5 bases at J, with 6 bases between. The CDR3 length is 11 residues. Germline CDR1 is SGHTA and CDR2 is FQGNSA. J is TRBJ2-5 and V is TRBV7-2; D call uncertain. The TCR sequence derives from a female donor in good health, enrolled as a control in a pregnancy study. Sequencing used peripheral blood, obtained in the second trimester of pregnancy. The CDR3 DNA reads as TGTGCCAGCAGCCCTAAGGAGACCCAGTACTTC. It yields the protein CASSPKETQYF.